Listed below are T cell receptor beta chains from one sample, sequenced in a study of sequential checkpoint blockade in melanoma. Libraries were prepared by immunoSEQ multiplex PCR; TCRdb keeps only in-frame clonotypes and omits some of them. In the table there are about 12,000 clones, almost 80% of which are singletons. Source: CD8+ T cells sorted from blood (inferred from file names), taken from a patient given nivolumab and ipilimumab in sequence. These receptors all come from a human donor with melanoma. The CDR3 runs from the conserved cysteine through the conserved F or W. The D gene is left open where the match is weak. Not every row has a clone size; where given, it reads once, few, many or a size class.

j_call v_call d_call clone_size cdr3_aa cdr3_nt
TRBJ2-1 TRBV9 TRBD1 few CASTLTGVSYNEQFF TGTGCCAGCACCCTTACAGGGGTCTCCTACAATGAGCAGTTCTTC
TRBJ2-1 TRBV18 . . CASSPPGSGNEQFF TGTGCCAGCTCACCTCCCGGGAGTGGGAATGAGCAGTTCTTC
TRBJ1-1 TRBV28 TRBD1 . CASRIPRTGENTEAFF TGTGCCAGCAGGATCCCGCGGACAGGGGAGAACACTGAAGCTTTCTTT
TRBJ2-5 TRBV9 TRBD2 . CASSVATSGQETQYF TGTGCCAGCAGCGTAGCGACTAGCGGACAAGAGACCCAGTACTTC
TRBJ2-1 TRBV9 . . CASSVGRVGSYNEQFF TGTGCCAGCAGCGTAGGCAGGGTTGGCTCCTACAATGAGCAGTTCTTC
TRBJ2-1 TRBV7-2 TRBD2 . CASSILGGGFYNEQFF TGTGCCAGCAGCATCCTCGGGGGGGGTTTCTACAATGAGCAGTTCTTC
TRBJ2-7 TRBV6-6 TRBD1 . CASRRGTGFDEQYF TGTGCCAGCAGAAGGGGGACAGGGTTCGACGAGCAGTACTTC
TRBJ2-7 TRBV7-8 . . CASSLGAPYEQYF TGTGCCAGCAGCTTGGGCGCTCCCTACGAGCAGTACTTC
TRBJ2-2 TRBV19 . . CASSIWGQGAGELFF TGTGCCAGTAGTATATGGGGACAAGGGGCCGGGGAGCTGTTTTTT
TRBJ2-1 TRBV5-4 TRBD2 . CASSLVTSGGYNEQFF TGTGCCAGCAGCTTGGTGACTAGCGGGGGTTACAATGAGCAGTTCTTC
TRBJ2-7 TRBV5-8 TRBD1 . CASSIDWTGTYEQYF TGTGCCAGCAGCATAGACTGGACAGGGACGTACGAGCAGTACTTC
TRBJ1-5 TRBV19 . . CASSEIYQPQHF TGTGCCAGTAGCGAGATCTATCAGCCCCAGCATTTT
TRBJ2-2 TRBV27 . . CASRGLNTGELFF TGTGCCAGCAGGGGACTTAACACCGGGGAGCTGTTTTTT
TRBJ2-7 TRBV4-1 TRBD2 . CASSLSGGAYEQYF TGCGCCAGCAGCTTAAGCGGGGGAGCCTACGAGCAGTACTTC
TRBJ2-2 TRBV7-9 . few CASSRTTAGNTGELFF TGTGCCAGCAGCCGAACCACCGCGGGGAACACCGGGGAGCTGTTTTTT
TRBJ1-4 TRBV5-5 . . CASREDTTNEKLFF TGTGCCAGCAGGGAAGACACTACTAATGAAAAACTGTTTTTT
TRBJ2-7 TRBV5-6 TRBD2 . CASRLWGGYEQYF TGTGCCAGCAGGCTCTGGGGGGGCTACGAGCAGTACTTC
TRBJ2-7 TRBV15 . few CATSSGGRSYEQYF TGTGCCACCAGCAGTGGGGGCCGATCCTACGAGCAGTACTTC
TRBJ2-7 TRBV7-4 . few CASRDGLSYEQYF TGTGCCAGCAGGGACGGACTCTCCTACGAGCAGTACTTC
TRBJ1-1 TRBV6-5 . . CASSYFRGHTEAFF TGTGCCAGCAGTTACTTTCGGGGTCACACTGAAGCTTTCTTT
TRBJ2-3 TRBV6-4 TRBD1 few CASSEGQGGPTDTQYF TGTGCCAGCAGTGAGGGACAGGGAGGACCCACAGATACGCAGTATTTT
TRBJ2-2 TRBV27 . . CASSFQGRSGELFF TGTGCCAGCAGTTTCCAGGGAAGATCCGGGGAGCTGTTTTTT
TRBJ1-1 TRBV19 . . CATRGATEAFF TGTGCCACCAGGGGTGCCACTGAAGCTTTCTTT
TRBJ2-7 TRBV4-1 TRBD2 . CASSLSGGAYEQYF TGCGCCAGCAGCTTAAGCGGGGGAGCCTACGAGCAGTACTTC
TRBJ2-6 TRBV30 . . CAWSPGAGANVLTF TGTGCCTGGAGTCCAGGGGCTGGGGCCAACGTCCTGACTTTC
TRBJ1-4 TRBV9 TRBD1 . CASSEGQGRREKLFF TGTGCCAGCAGCGAAGGACAGGGGAGGCGTGAAAAACTGTTTTTT
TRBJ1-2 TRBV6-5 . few CASSLAQYGYTF TGTGCCAGCAGCTTAGCGCAGTATGGCTACACCTTC
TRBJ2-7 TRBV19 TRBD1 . CASSIEGQTYEQYF TGTGCCAGTAGTATAGAGGGACAGACCTACGAGCAGTACTTC
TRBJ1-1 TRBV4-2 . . CASSPTWGPTEAFF TGTGCCAGCAGCCCGACCTGGGGCCCCACTGAAGCTTTCTTT
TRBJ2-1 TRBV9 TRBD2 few CASSVSGTSYNEQFF TGTGCCAGCAGCGTAAGCGGGACTTCCTACAATGAGCAGTTCTTC
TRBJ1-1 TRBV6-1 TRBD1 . CAIASPGQGFTEAFF TGTGCCATCGCCTCTCCGGGACAGGGGTTCACTGAAGCTTTCTTT
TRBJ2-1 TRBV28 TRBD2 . CASTRRGYNEQFF TGTGCCAGCACCCGGCGGGGGTACAATGAGCAGTTCTTC
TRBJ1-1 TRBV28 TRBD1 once CASTAGGHTEAFF TGTGCCAGCACTGCAGGGGGGCATACTGAAGCTTTCTTT
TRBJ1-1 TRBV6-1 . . CASSEHLGGANTEAFF TGTGCCAGCAGTGAACATTTGGGAGGGGCAAACACTGAAGCTTTCTTT
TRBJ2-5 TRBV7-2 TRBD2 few CASSLGTRGETQYF TGTGCCAGCAGCTTAGGGACTAGAGGGGAGACCCAGTACTTC
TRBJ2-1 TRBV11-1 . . CASSDGFAGEGEQFF TGTGCCAGCAGCGATGGATTCGCGGGCGAGGGTGAGCAGTTCTTC
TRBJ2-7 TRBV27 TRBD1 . CASISGGLIYEQYF TGTGCCAGCATTTCAGGGGGCTTGATCTACGAGCAGTACTTC
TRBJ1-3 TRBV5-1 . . CASSLYGSSGNTIYF TGCGCCAGCAGCTTGTACGGGAGTTCTGGAAACACCATATATTTT
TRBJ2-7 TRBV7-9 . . CASSLQGNEQYF TGTGCCAGCAGCCTCCAGGGTAACGAGCAGTACTTC
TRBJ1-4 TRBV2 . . CASREVGDYEKLFF TGTGCCAGCAGGGAGGTCGGTGACTATGAAAAACTGTTTTTT
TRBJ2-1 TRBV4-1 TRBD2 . CASSQESTSGGNEQFF TGTGCCAGCAGCCAAGAGTCGACTAGCGGGGGGAATGAGCAGTTCTTC
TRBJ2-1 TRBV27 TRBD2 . CASTRTSGRAMEQFF TGTGCCAGCACTCGGACTAGCGGGAGGGCCATGGAGCAGTTCTTC
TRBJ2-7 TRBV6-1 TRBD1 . CASSEGPGQGNDEQYF TGTGCCAGCAGTGAAGGGCCAGGACAGGGGAACGACGAGCAGTACTTC
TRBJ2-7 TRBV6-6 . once CASGPEPEQYF TGTGCCAGCGGGCCCGAGCCCGAGCAGTACTTC
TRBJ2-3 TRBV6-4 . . CASSDGAGSTDTQYF TGTGCCAGCAGTGACGGGGCGGGATCGACAGATACGCAGTATTTT
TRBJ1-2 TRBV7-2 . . CASSFPGSDGYGYTF TGTGCCAGCAGTTTTCCAGGGTCTGACGGCTATGGCTACACCTTC
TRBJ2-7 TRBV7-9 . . CASSLGPNEQYF TGTGCCAGCAGCTTAGGGCCAAACGAGCAGTACTTC
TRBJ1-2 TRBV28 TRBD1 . CASSPPGGGVGYTF TGTGCCAGCAGTCCCCCAGGAGGGGGCGTTGGCTACACCTTC
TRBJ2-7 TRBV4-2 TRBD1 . CASSPLTGGAEQYF TGTGCCAGCAGCCCCCTGACAGGGGGCGCCGAGCAGTACTTC
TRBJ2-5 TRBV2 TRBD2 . CASSDTTSGGPQETQYF TGTGCCAGCAGTGATACGACTAGCGGGGGGCCACAAGAGACCCAGTACTTC
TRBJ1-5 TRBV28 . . CASSLWRGNQPQHF TGTGCCAGCAGTTTATGGCGCGGCAATCAGCCCCAGCATTTT
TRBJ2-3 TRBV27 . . CASSDRSDTQYF TGTGCCAGCAGCGATCGGTCAGATACGCAGTATTTT
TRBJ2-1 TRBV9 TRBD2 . CASSPSGSSYNEQFF TGTGCCAGCAGCCCCAGCGGGAGCTCCTACAATGAGCAGTTCTTC
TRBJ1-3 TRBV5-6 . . CASSVDSGSSGNTIYF TGTGCCAGCAGCGTGGATTCAGGGTCCTCTGGAAACACCATATATTTT
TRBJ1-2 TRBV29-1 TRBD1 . CSVDLSTGGFYGYTF TGCAGCGTTGACTTATCGACAGGGGGCTTCTATGGCTACACCTTC
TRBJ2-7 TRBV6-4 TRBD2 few CASSDLAGEGYEQYF TGTGCCAGCAGTGACTTAGCGGGTGAGGGCTACGAGCAGTACTTC